The subject of this entry is one TCR beta chain. The library targeted TCRbeta and was prepared with unique molecular identifiers. TCRdb recomputed calls from the PCR reads with MiXCR, one row per CDR3 protein. The top ten clones hold about 5% of a sample with around 380,000 distinct CDR3 sequences, approximately 10% of them seen once. The sample comes from a study of T-cell reconstitution after alpha-beta-depleted transplantation in children. The receptor was isolated from a human donor who donated a stem cell graft to a child with acute myeloid leukemia. Sequenced here: PBMCs from the stem cell graft donor, sampled from the stem cell graft.

The DNA for the CDR3 is TGTGCCACCAGCAGGGCACAGGGGACACCCTACAATGAGCAGTTCTTC. Translated: CATSRAQGTPYNEQFF. This sequence joins TRBV15 and TRBJ2-1, with 7 positions matching TRBD1. Per germline, CDR1 LNHNV and CDR2 YYDKDF (reference sequence). The junction had 7 bases not matched to a gene; V was cut back by 3 bases and J by 2 bases. CDR3 size: 16 residues.